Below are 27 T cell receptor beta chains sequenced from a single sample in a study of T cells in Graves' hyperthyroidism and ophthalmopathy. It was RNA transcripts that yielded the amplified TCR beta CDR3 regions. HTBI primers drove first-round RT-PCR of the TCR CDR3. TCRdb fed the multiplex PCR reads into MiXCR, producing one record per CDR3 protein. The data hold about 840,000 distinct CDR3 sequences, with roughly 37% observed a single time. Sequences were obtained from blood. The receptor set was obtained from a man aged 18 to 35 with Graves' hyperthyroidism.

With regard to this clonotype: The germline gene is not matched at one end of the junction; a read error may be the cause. The CDR3 DNA reads TGTGCCAGCAGCCAAGGGGCGGACATGGGGCCCCAGCATTTT. This gives the protein CASSQGADMGPQHF. The genes are TRBV4-1 and TRBJ1-5; a weak D match, TRBD1 (5 bases). Germline V gives CDR1 MGHRA, CDR2 YSYEKL. The CDR3 covers 14 residues.

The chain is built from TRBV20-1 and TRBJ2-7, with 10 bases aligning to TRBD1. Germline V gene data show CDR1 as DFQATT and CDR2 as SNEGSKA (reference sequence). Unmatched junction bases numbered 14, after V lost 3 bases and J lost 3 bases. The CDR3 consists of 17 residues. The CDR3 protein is CSASEIARDRGYYEQYF. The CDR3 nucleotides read TGCAGTGCTAGTGAAATTGCACGGGACAGGGGATACTACGAGCAGTACTTC.

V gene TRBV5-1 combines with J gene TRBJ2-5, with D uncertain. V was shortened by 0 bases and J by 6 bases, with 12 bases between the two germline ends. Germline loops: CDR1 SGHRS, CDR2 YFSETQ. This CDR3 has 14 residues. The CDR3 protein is CASSLDSPPQTQYF. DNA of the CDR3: TGCGCCAGCAGCTTGGACTCTCCCCCACAGACCCAGTACTTC. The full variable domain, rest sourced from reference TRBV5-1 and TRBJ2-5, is KAGVTQTPRYLIKTRGQQVTLSCSPISGHRSVSWYQQTPGQGLQFLFEYFSETQRNKGNFPGRFSGRQFSNSRSEMNVSTLELGDSALYLCASSLDSPPQTQYFGPGTRLLVL.

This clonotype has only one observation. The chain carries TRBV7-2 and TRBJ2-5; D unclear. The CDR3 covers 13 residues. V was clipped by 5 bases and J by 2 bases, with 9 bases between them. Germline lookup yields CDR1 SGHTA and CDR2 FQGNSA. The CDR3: CASSAHSQETQYF. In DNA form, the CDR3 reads TGTGCCAGCAGCGCCCACAGTCAAGAGACCCAGTACTTC.

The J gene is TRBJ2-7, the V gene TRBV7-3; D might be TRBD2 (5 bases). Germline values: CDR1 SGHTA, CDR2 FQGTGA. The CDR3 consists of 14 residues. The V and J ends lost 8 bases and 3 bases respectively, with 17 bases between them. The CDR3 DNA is TGTGCCAGCTCCCAGATCGACGGGGACTACGAGCAGTACTTC. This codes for CASSQIDGDYEQYF. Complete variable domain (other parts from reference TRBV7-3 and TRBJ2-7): GAGVSQTPSNKVTEKGKYVELRCDPISGHTALYWYRQSLGQGPEFLIYFQGTGAADDSGLPNDRFFAVRPEGSVSTLKIQRTERGDSAVYLCASSQIDGDYEQYFGPGTRLTVT.

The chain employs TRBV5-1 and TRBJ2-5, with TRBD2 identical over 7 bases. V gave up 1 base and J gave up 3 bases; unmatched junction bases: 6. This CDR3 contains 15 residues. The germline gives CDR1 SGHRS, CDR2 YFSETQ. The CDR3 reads CASSLRGGREETQYF. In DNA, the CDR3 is TGCGCCAGCAGCTTGAGAGGCGGGAGAGAAGAGACCCAGTACTTC.

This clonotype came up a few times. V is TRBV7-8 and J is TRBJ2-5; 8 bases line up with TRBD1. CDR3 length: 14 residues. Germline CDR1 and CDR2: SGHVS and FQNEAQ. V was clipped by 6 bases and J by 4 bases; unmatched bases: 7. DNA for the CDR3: TGTGCCAGCAGTTTCAGGGGGCGCTTAGAGACCCAGTACTTC. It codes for CASSFRGRLETQYF. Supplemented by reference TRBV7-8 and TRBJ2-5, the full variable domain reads GAGVSQSPRYKVAKRGQDVALRCDPISGHVSLFWYQQALGQGPEFLTYFQNEAQLDKSGLPSDRFFAERPEGSVSTLKIQRTQQEDSAVYLCASSFRGRLETQYFGPGTRLLVL.

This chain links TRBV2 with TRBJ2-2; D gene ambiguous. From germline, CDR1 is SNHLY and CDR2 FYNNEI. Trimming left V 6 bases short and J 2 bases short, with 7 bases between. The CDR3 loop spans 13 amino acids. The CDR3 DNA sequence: TGTGCCAGCAGACCGGACAACACCGGGGAGCTGTTTTTT. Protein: CASRPDNTGELFF.

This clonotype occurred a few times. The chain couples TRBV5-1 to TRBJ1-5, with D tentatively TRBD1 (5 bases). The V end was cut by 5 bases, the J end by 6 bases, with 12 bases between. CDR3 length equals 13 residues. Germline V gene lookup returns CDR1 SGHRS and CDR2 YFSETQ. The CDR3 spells CASSRDEGQPQHF. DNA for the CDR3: TGCGCCAGCAGTCGGGACGAGGGTCAGCCCCAGCATTTT. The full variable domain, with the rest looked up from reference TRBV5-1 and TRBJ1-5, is KAGVTQTPRYLIKTRGQQVTLSCSPISGHRSVSWYQQTPGQGLQFLFEYFSETQRNKGNFPGRFSGRQFSNSRSEMNVSTLELGDSALYLCASSRDEGQPQHFGDGTRLSIL.

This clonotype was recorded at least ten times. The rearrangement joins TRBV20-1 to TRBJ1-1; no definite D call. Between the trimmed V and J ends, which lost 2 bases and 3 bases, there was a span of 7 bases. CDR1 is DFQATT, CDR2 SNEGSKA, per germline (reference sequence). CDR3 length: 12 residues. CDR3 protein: CSARRDYTEAFF. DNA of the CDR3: TGCAGTGCTAGACGGGATTACACTGAAGCTTTCTTT.

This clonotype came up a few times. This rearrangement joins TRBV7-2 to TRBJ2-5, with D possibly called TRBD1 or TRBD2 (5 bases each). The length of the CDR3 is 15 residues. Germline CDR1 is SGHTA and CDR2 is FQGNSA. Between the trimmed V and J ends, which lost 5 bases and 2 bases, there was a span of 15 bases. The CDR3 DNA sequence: TGTGCCAGCAGCCAGAGGGCAGGGCTTCAAGAGACCCAGTACTTC. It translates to CASSQRAGLQETQYF. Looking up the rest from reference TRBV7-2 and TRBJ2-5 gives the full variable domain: GAGVSQSPSNKVTEKGKDVELRCDPISGHTALYWYRQSLGQGLEFLIYFQGNSAPDKSGLPSDRFSAERTGGSVSTLTIQRTQQEDSAVYLCASSQRAGLQETQYFGPGTRLLVL.

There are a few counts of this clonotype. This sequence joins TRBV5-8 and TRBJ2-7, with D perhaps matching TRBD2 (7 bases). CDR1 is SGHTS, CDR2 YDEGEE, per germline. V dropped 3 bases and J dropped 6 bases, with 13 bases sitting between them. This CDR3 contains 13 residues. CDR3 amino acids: CASSYVGGREQYF. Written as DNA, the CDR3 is TGTGCCAGCAGCTACGTGGGGGGGCGCGAGCAGTACTTC.

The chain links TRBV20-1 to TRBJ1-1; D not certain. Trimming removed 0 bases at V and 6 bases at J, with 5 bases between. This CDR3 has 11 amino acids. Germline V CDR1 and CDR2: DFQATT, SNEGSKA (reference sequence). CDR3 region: CSARDISEAFF. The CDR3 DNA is TGCAGTGCTAGAGATATCTCTGAAGCTTTCTTT.

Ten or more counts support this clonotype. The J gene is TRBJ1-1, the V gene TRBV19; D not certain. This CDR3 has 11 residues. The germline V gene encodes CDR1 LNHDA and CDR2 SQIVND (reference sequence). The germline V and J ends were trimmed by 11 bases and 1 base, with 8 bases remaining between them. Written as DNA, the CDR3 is TGTGCCGCCCGGGGGAACACTGAAGCTTTCTTT. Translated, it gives CAARGNTEAFF.

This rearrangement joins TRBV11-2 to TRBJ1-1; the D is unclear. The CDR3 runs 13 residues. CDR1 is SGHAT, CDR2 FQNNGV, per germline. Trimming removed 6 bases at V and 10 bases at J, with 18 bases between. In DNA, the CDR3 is TGTGCCAGCAGTCAAAGCGAACGGGCGGGAGCTTTCTTT. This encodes CASSQSERAGAFF.

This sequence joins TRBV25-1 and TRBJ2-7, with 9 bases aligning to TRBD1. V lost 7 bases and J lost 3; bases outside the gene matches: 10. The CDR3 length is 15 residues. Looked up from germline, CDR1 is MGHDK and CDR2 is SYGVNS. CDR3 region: CASTSTGQGYYEQYF. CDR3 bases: TGTGCCAGCACCTCAACGGGACAGGGCTACTACGAGCAGTACTTC.

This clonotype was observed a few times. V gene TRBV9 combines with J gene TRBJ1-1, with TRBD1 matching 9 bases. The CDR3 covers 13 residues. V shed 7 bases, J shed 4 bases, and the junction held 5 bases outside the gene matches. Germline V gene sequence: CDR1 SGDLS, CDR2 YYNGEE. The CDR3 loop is CASRGQGFTEAFF. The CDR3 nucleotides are TGTGCCAGCCGCGGACAGGGGTTCACTGAAGCTTTCTTT.

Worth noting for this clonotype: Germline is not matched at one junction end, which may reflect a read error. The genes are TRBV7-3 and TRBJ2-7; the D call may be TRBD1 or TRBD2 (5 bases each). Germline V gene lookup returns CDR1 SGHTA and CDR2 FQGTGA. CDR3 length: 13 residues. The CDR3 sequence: CASSSPGRLEQYF. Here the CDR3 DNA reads TGCGCCAGCAGCTCTCCGGGACGCCTTGAGCAGTACTTC.

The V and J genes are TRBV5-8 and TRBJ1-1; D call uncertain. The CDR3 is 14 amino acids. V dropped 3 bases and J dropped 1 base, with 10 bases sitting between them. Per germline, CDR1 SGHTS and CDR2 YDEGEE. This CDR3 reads CASSSLSENTEAFF. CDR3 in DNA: TGTGCCAGCAGCTCATTGTCGGAGAACACTGAAGCTTTCTTT.

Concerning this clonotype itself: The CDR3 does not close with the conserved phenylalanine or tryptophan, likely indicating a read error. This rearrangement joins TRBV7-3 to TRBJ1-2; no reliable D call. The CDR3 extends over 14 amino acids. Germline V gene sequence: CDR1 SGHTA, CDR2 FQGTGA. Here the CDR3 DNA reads TGCGCCAGCAGCCACCCAGTCCGGTCCCCTGGCTACACCCTC. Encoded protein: CASSHPVRSPGYTL.

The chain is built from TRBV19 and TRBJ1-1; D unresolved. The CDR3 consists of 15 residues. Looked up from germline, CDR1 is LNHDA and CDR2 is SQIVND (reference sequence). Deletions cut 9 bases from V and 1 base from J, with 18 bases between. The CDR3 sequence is CASSQGGAGNTEAFF. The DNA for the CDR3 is TGTGCCAGCAGCCAAGGAGGAGCAGGGAACACTGAAGCTTTCTTT.

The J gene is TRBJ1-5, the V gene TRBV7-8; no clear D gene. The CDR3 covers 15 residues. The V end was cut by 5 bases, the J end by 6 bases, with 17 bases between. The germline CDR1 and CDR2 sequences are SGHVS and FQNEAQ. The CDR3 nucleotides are TGTGCCAGCAGCCAAGGCACCACGGGAATTCAGCCCCAGCATTTT. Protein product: CASSQGTTGIQPQHF.

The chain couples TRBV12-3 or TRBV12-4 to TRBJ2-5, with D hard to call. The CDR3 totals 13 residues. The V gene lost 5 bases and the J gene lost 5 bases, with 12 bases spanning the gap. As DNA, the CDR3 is TGTGCCAGCAGTCCACCCTTCCGGGAGACCCAGTACTTC. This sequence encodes CASSPPFRETQYF.

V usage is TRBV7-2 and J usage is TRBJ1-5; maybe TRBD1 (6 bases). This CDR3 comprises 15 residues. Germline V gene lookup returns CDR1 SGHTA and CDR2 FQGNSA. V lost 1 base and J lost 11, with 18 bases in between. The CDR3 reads CASSLESGAGETQHF. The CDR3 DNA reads TGTGCCAGCAGCTTAGAGTCAGGGGCAGGGGAGACCCAGCATTTT.

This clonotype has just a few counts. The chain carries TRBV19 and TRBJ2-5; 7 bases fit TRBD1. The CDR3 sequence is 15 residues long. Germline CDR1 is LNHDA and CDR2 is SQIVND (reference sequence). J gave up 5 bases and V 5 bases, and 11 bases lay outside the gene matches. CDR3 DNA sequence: TGTGCCAGTAGTCTATTCCCGACAGGGATTGAGACCCAGTACTTC. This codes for CASSLFPTGIETQYF.

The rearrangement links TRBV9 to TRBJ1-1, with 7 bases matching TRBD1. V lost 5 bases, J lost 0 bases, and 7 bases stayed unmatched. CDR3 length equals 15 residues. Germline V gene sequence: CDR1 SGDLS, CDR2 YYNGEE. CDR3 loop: CASRGRGPMNTEAFF. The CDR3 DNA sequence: TGTGCCAGCAGGGGGAGGGGGCCCATGAACACTGAAGCTTTCTTT.

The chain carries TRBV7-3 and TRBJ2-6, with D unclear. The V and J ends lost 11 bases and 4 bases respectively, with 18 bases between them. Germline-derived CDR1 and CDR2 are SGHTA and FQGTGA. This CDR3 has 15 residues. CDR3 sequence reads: CAGTRSSAGANVLTF. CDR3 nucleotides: TGTGCCGGCACGAGGAGTTCAGCCGGGGCCAACGTCCTGACTTTC.